This T cell receptor beta chain was sequenced for a study of a mutant IDH1 vaccine in newly diagnosed glioma. Across the whole study: Treated patients, averaging about 40 years, were around 62% male and about 38% female. Standard pretreatment was either radiotherapy, temozolomide, or, for most, radiochemotherapy with temozolomide. General study points: Vaccine-induced immune responses were detected in about 93% of patients.

TCRdb's copy holds only in-frame clones and misses some; the assay was immunoSEQ multiplex PCR. The table has about 69,000 clones, 65% to 90% seen once. Time point reported: baseline, week 1 (first vaccination visit). Sample treatment: pre-vaccination baseline after standard-of-care therapy. The donors had new WHO grade 3 or 4 astrocytomas; these were IDH1-mutant and ATRX-lost. Note on this clone: Its specificity is not known.

Germline V lookup: CDR1 PRHDT, CDR2 FYEKMQ (reference sequence). CDR3 length: 14 residues. This clonotype was obtained from a man under 40 with glioma. The chain uses TRBV13 and TRBJ2-5, with 12 positions matching TRBD1. The DNA end lines up better with TRBJ2-7; the J call may be wrong. This specimen consisted of PBMCs, obtained from a glioma patient treated with radiotherapy, temozolomide or both. CDR3 sequence reads: CASNAGQGAGEQYF. As DNA, the CDR3 is TGTGCCAGCAACGCGGGACAGGGGGCAGGCGAGCAGTACTTC.